The 10 T cell receptor beta chains given below trace back to one sample, sequenced in a study of Tregs in tolerant kidney transplant recipients. FACS sorting followed an approximately six-day coculture of CFSE-labeled recipient PBMCs with irradiated graft donor PBMCs. Clones were sequenced by immunoSEQ multiplex PCR, and TCRdb holds only the in-frame ones, with some missing. The sample totals around 2,000 clones. These receptors lack a known antigen. Sequences were derived from CD4+ T cells from blood cultured with allogeneic cells, sampled before the transplant. The source is a human patient who received a combined kidney and bone marrow transplant.

Of note for this clone: The read falls 3 residues short of the CDR3 end, and the missing part is taken from the germline J gene. V is TRBV6-4 and J is TRBJ2-3; TRBD2 might be the D (6 bases). Germline V CDR1 and CDR2: MRHNA, SNTAGT. The germline V and J ends were trimmed by 5 bases and 6 bases, with 12 bases remaining between them. The CDR3 contains 13 residues. Partial CDR3 DNA: TGTGCCAGCAGTTTGGACTATTGGGATACG. It is translated as CASSLDYWDT. The entire CDR3 reads CASSLDYWDTQYF.

Of note for this clone: The CDR3 end is not reached by the read, which stops 3 residues before it; the germline J gene fills it in. The rearrangement links TRBV12-3 or TRBV12-4 to TRBJ2-1; D might be TRBD2 (6 bases). The CDR3 runs 13 residues. V shed 1 base and J shed 8 bases, with 9 bases lying between them. The CDR3 spells CASSLGGADEQFF. The sequenced CDR3 bases are TGTGCCAGCAGTTTAGGCGGGGCGGATGAG.

This clone is identified as medium-sized from frequency. The read halts 3 residues ahead of the CDR3 end, with the missing end drawn from the germline J gene. The chain combines TRBV12-3 or TRBV12-4 with TRBJ2-3; maybe TRBD2 (6 bases). The CDR3 runs 16 residues. The V and J ends lost 1 base and 2 bases respectively, with 13 bases between them. CDR3 amino acids: CASSLVKRDFTDTQYF. CDR3 bases read: TGTGCCAGCAGTTTAGTTAAACGGGACTTCACAGATACG.

According to its frequency, this clone is medium-sized. The observed sequence ends 3 residues before the CDR3 terminus, with the missing tail filled in from the germline J gene. V is TRBV18 and J is TRBJ1-2; 7 bases align to TRBD1. Losses at the gene ends were 2 bases for V and 3 bases for J; bases not matched to a gene: 6. The CDR3 spans 15 residues. Germline loops: CDR1 KGHSH, CDR2 LQKENI. The chain's CDR3 is CASSPAQGDHYGYTF. The CDR3 bases that were read are TGTGCCAGCTCACCAGCCCAGGGGGATCACTATGGC.

This clone counts as medium-sized by frequency. The read finishes 3 residues shy of the CDR3 end, and the germline J gene is used to complete it. The chain couples TRBV30 to TRBJ1-1; D possibly corresponds to TRBD1 (5 bases). From germline, CDR1 is GTSNPN and CDR2 SVGIG (reference sequence). Trimming stripped 6 bases from V and 0 bases from J, with 20 bases between. The CDR3 is 16 amino acids. The covered CDR3 bases are TGTGCCTGTTCCCATGGGGGGGTCCCCCTGAACACTGAA. This sequence encodes CACSHGGVPLNTE. The CDR3, in full, reads CACSHGGVPLNTEAFF.

This clone is called medium-sized based on its frequency. The CDR3 is cut off 3 residues early in the read; its end comes from the germline J gene. The rearrangement uses TRBV6-4 and TRBJ1-4, with 9 positions matching TRBD1. The V and J ends lost 6 bases and 6 bases, in that order; junction bases with no gene match: 17. The CDR3 extends over 18 amino acids. Germline CDR1 and CDR2: MRHNA and SNTAGT. The sequenced part of the CDR3 DNA is TGTGCCAGCAGCGACGTTTCGTTGTTCGGGGACAGGGATGAAAAA. This translates into CASSDVSLFGDRDEK. The CDR3 as a whole reads CASSDVSLFGDRDEKLFF.

The chain's CDR3 is CASSGALALNEKLFF. Incomplete CDR3 DNA: TGTGCCAGCAGCGGGGCCTTGGCTCTAAATGAAAAA. This chain joins TRBV7-8 and TRBJ1-4, with a weak D call TRBD1 (5 bases). The read is 3 residues too short to cover the CDR3 end, so that end is filled in from the germline J gene. The V end was cut by 5 bases, the J end by 5 bases, with 15 bases between. The CDR3 is 15 amino acids. CDR1 is SGHVS and CDR2 is FQNEAQ in the germline V gene.

As to this clone: The read falls 3 residues short of the CDR3 end, and the missing part is taken from the germline J gene. This chain links TRBV20-1 with TRBJ2-2, with TRBD2 identical over 8 bases. The germline CDR1 and CDR2 sequences are DFQATT and SNEGSKA (reference sequence). The V and J ends lost 3 bases and 5 bases, in that order; junction bases with no gene match: 8. The CDR3 is 15 amino acids. CDR3: CSASFSGSRTGELFF. The sequenced CDR3 bases are TGCAGTGCTAGTTTCAGCGGGAGTCGGACCGGGGAG.

To note about this clone: Read data end 3 residues before the CDR3 end; the end is taken from the germline J gene. The V call is TRBV5-1, the J call TRBJ2-7; D gene ambiguous. The length of the CDR3 is 12 residues. Germline CDR1 is SGHRS and CDR2 is YFSETQ. The V end was cut by 4 bases, the J end by 3 bases, with 8 bases between. The DNA read from the CDR3 is TGCGCCAGCAGCCTTAATATCTACGAG. Encoded protein: CASSLNIYE. The complete CDR3 protein is CASSLNIYEQYF.

This clone registers medium-sized by frequency. The CDR3 end is not reached by the read, which stops 3 residues before it; the germline J gene fills it in. This rearrangement joins TRBV28 to TRBJ1-2; TRBD1 matches at 9 bases. CDR1 and CDR2 (germline): MDHEN, SYDVKM. The CDR3 loop spans 13 amino acids. J was trimmed by 2 bases and V by 11 bases; bases with no gene match: 6. CDR3 loop: CAGAGTGNYGYTF. The part of the CDR3 DNA that was read is TGTGCCGGAGCCGGGACAGGGAACTATGGC.